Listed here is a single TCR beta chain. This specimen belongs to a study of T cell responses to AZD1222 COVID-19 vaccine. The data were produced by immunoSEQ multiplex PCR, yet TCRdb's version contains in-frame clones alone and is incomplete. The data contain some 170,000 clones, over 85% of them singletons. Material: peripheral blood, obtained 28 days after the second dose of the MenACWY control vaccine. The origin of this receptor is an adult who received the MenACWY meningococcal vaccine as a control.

The chain's CDR3 is CASSRTTSGGAGEQFF. The DNA for the CDR3 is TGTGCCAGCAGCCGGACCACTAGCGGGGGGGCCGGGGAGCAGTTCTTC. The V and J genes are TRBV5-6 and TRBJ2-1; 13 nucleotides agree with TRBD2. Germline-derived CDR1 and CDR2 are SGHDT and YYEEEE. V shed 4 bases, J shed 10 bases, and the junction held 11 bases outside the gene matches. This CDR3 has 16 amino acids. Combining the CDR3 with reference TRBV5-6 and TRBJ2-1 gives the whole variable domain DAGVTQSPTHLIKTRGQQVTLRCSPKSGHDTVSWYQQALGQGPQFIFQYYEEEERQRGNFPDRFSGHQFPNYSSELNVNALLLGDSALYLCASSRTTSGGAGEQFFGPGTRLTVL.